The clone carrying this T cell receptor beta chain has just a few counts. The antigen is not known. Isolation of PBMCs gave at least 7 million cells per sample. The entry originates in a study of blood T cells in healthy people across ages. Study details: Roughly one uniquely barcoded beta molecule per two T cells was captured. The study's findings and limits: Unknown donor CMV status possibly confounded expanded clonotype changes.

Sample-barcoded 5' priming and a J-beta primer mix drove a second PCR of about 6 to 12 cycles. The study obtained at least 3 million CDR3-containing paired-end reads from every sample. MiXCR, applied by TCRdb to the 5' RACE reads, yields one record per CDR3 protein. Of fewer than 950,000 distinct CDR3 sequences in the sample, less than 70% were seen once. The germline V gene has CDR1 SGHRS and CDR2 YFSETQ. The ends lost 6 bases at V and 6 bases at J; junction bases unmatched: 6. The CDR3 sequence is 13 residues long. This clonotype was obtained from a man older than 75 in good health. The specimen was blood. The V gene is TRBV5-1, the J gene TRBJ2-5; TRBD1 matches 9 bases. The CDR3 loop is CASNPTGGQTQYF. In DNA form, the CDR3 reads TGCGCCAGCAACCCCACAGGGGGCCAGACCCAGTACTTC.